Listed here are 18 T cell receptor beta chains from one sample, sequenced in a study of cytomegalovirus exposure and HLA in healthy donors (dated by TCRdb to the late 2010s). Library construction relied on the immunoSEQ multiplex PCR assay. A mixture of 60 forward primers for TCR Vbeta segments and 13 reverse primers for TCR Jbeta segments was used in the multiplex PCR. TCRdb carries this immuneACCESS record with in-frame sequences only. Its versions omit some clonotypes, under half of them owing to an unresolved V gene in the studies checked, with the rest unexplained. Across this sample there are some 150,000 clones, with over 8% seen only once. 1.8% of the sample rests with the top ten. The sequenced sample was PBMCs. Receptor source: a male donor in good health and CMV-seronegative.

This clone has just a few counts. The chain has TRBV7-8 and TRBJ1-5; TRBD1 matches at 8 bases. Looked up from germline, CDR1 is SGHVS and CDR2 is FQNEAQ. The CDR3 extends over 13 amino acids. The V segment lost 6 bases and the J segment 10 bases; nucleotides outside the gene matches: 8. DNA of the CDR3: TGTGCCAGCAGTACGACAGGGGAGAGTCCCCAGCATTTT. It translates to CASSTTGESPQHF.

This rearrangement joins TRBV12-5 to TRBJ2-7, with D tentatively TRBD2 (5 bases). CDR1 LGHNT and CDR2 FRNRAP come from the germline V gene. The CDR3 sequence is 14 residues long. The germline V and J ends were trimmed by 1 base and 3 bases, with 10 bases remaining between them. DNA for the CDR3: TGTGCTAGTGGTTTGGGACCGGGGTTCTACGAGCAGTACTTC. It translates to CASGLGPGFYEQYF. Drawing the rest from reference TRBV12-5 and TRBJ2-7, the complete variable domain is DARVTQTPRHKVTEMGQEVTMRCQPILGHNTVFWYRQTMMQGLELLAYFRNRAPLDDSGMPKDRFSAEMPDATLATLKIQPSEPRDSAVYFCASGLGPGFYEQYFGPGTRLTVT.

This clone has only a few counts. The genes are TRBV18 and TRBJ1-1; D uncertain. This CDR3 comprises 14 residues. Germline V lookup: CDR1 KGHSH, CDR2 LQKENI. Trimming cost V 3 bases and J 1 base, with 9 bases left between them. The chain's CDR3 is CASSPLSGNTEAFF. The CDR3, as DNA: TGTGCCAGCTCACCCTTATCAGGGAACACTGAAGCTTTCTTT.

Only a few counts were recorded for this clone. The genes are TRBV4-2 and TRBJ1-4, with 10 bases aligning to TRBD1. The CDR3 runs 17 residues. The V and J ends lost 0 bases and 6 bases, in that order; junction bases with no gene match: 7. From germline, CDR1 is LGHNA and CDR2 YNFKEQ. CDR3 in amino acids: CASSQDLPDRGDEKLFF. As DNA, the CDR3 is TGTGCCAGCAGCCAAGATCTACCGGACAGGGGGGATGAAAAACTGTTTTTT.

Only a few counts were recorded for this clone. The chain carries TRBV30 and TRBJ2-1; 8 bases agree with TRBD2. The J segment lost 6 bases and the V segment lost 2 bases, leaving 6 bases of the junction unmatched. The CDR3 is made up of 14 amino acids. From germline, CDR1 is GTSNPN and CDR2 SVGIG (reference sequence). This CDR3 is CAWSSGLGGNEQFF. In nucleotides, the CDR3 is TGTGCCTGGAGTTCGGGACTAGGGGGCAATGAGCAGTTCTTC.

The chain couples TRBV5-1 to TRBJ2-5; TRBD2 aligns across 8 bases. Per the germline V gene, CDR1 is SGHRS and CDR2 is YFSETQ. V was clipped by 0 bases and J by 4 bases; unmatched bases: 11. There are 17 residues in the CDR3. The CDR3 region is CASSLANRGGSAETQYF. The DNA of the CDR3 is TGCGCCAGCAGCTTGGCCAACCGGGGGGGGTCCGCAGAGACCCAGTACTTC.

The chain combines TRBV28 with TRBJ1-2; 7 bases are shared with TRBD1. The CDR3 extends over 13 amino acids. The junction had 3 bases not matched to a gene; V was cut back by 5 bases and J by 3 bases. Germline CDR1 and CDR2: MDHEN and SYDVKM. CDR3 nucleotide sequence: TGTGCCAGCAGTAGGGACAGTGACTATGGCTACACCTTC. Its translation is CASSRDSDYGYTF.

The chain is built from TRBV7-3 and TRBJ2-2, with D unresolved. There are 13 residues in the CDR3. The germline V and J ends were trimmed by 3 bases and 4 bases, with 6 bases remaining between them. Germline V gives CDR1 SGHTA, CDR2 FQGTGA. The CDR3 nucleotides read TGTGCCAGCAGCTTCGCGTCCACCGGGGAGCTGTTTTTT. Encoded protein: CASSFASTGELFF.

This clone was counted only a few times. The V call is TRBV6-1, the J call TRBJ1-5; 9 bases align to TRBD1. V was pared by 5 bases and J by 3 bases, with 5 bases of the junction left unmatched. Germline CDR1 reads MNHNS; CDR2 reads SASEGT. This CDR3 spans 15 amino acids. Here the CDR3 reads CASSSGTGNNQPQHF. The CDR3 coding sequence is TGTGCCAGCAGTTCGGGGACAGGGAACAATCAGCCCCAGCATTTT.

This chain joins TRBV28 and TRBJ2-5, with 12 bases lining up with TRBD2. Germline V gene lookup returns CDR1 MDHEN and CDR2 SYDVKM. With V trimmed by 6 bases and J by 7 bases, 12 bases remained unmatched. CDR3 length equals 16 residues. CDR3 protein: CASSRGTSGSRGTQYF. The CDR3, as DNA: TGTGCCAGCAGCAGAGGGACTAGCGGGTCCCGTGGGACCCAGTACTTC.

Comment on this clone: Other DNA sequences in the same sample also yield this CDR3. The chain combines TRBV13 with TRBJ1-2, with D perhaps matching TRBD1 (6 bases). V lost 5 bases, J lost 5 bases, and 9 bases lay in between. The CDR3 totals 12 residues. CDR1 and CDR2 (germline): PRHDT, FYEKMQ (reference sequence). The CDR3 DNA reads as TGTGCCAGCAGCACAGGACAGTATGGCTACACCTTC. Its translation: CASSTGQYGYTF.

This clone has just one count. The rearrangement uses TRBV11-2 and TRBJ2-7; TRBD2 matches at 10 bases. The CDR3 covers 17 residues. Germline V gene lookup returns CDR1 SGHAT and CDR2 FQNNGV. After removal of 1 base from V and 0 bases from J, the junction contained 6 bases not matched to a gene. The CDR3 sequence is CASSLVISSGSSYEQYF. DNA for the CDR3: TGTGCCAGCAGCTTAGTCATTTCTAGCGGGAGCTCCTACGAGCAGTACTTC.

This clone appeared a few times. The genes are TRBV30 and TRBJ2-2; 8 positions match TRBD1. Germline-derived CDR1 and CDR2 are GTSNPN and SVGIG (reference sequence). This CDR3 has 15 amino acids. The V and J ends lost 4 bases and 3 bases, in that order; junction bases with no gene match: 7. CDR3 amino acids: CAWIDRGYYTGELFF. CDR3 coding DNA: TGTGCCTGGATCGACAGGGGCTACTACACCGGGGAGCTGTTTTTT.

This clone has only a few counts. This sequence joins TRBV5-8 and TRBJ2-7; weak D call: TRBD2 (5 bases). Germline V gene sequence: CDR1 SGHTS, CDR2 YDEGEE. Trimming pared 5 bases from V and 2 bases from J, leaving 14 bases between. The CDR3 extends over 14 amino acids. CDR3 nucleotides: TGTGCCAGCAGTTTACAGCGGCTGCCCTACGAGCAGTACTTC. Encoded protein: CASSLQRLPYEQYF.

This clone was seen only a few times. This chain connects TRBV19 to TRBJ1-5; the D gene is possibly TRBD1 (5 bases). The CDR3 has 14 amino acids. Germline CDR1 and CDR2: LNHDA and SQIVND (reference sequence). The V gene lost 2 bases and the J gene lost 10 bases, with 15 bases spanning the gap. CDR3 nucleotide sequence: TGTGCCAGTAGTATACAGGGTTGGCTGACTCCCCAGCATTTT. It encodes CASSIQGWLTPQHF.

This clone has a handful of counts. V is TRBV5-6 and J is TRBJ1-2; D might be TRBD1 (6 bases). This CDR3 spans 15 amino acids. CDR1 SGHDT and CDR2 YYEEEE come from the germline V gene. V was clipped by 2 bases and J by 9 bases, with 20 bases between them. CDR3 sequence reads: CASSFITGSSDCYTF. The CDR3 DNA is TGTGCCAGCAGCTTTATTACAGGGAGTTCCGATTGCTACACCTTC.

This clone has just a few counts. The gene calls are TRBV6-1 and TRBJ1-5; D unresolved. The CDR3 runs 15 residues. CDR1 MNHNS and CDR2 SASEGT come from the germline V gene. With 0 bases removed from V and 5 bases from J, the gap between germline ends came to 11 bases. The DNA of the CDR3 is TGTGCCAGCAGTGAAGCCCTCTTTCAGGATCAGCCCCAGCATTTT. This encodes CASSEALFQDQPQHF.

This clone was seen a handful of times. The genes are TRBV28 and TRBJ2-7; 7 nucleotides line up with TRBD2. The V gene end was trimmed by 6 bases and the J gene end by 2 bases; junction bases not matched to a gene: 7. Germline V CDR1 and CDR2: MDHEN, SYDVKM. This CDR3 is 14 amino acids long. CDR3: CASRPAGTTYEQYF. The CDR3 bases are TGTGCCAGCAGACCTGCCGGGACTACCTACGAGCAGTACTTC.